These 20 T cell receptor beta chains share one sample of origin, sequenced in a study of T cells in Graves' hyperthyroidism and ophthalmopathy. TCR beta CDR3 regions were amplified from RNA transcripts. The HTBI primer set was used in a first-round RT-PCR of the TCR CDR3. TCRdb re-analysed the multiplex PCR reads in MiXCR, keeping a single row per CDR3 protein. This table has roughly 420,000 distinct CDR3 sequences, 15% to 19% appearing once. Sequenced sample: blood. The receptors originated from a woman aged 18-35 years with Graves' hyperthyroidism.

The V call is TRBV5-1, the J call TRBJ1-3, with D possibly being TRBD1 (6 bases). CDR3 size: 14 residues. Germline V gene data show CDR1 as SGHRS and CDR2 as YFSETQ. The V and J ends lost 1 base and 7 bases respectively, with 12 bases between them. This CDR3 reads CASSLPGGGNTIYF. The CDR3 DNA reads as TGCGCCAGCAGCTTGCCCGGGGGCGGGAACACCATATATTTT.

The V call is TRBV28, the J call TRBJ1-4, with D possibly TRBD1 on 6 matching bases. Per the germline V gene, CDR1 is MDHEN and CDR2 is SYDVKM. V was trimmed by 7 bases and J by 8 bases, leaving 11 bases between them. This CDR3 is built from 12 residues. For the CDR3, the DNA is TGTGCCAGCAACAGGGTTGGGGAAAAACTGTTTTTT. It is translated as CASNRVGEKLFF.

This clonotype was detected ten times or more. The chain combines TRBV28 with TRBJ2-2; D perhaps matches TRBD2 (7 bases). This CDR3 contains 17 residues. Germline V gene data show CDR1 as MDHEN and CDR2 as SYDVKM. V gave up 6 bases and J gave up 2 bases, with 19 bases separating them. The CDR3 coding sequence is TGTGCCAGCAGCCCGGCCGGGGGGCCCATTAACACCGGGGAGCTGTTTTTT. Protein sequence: CASSPAGGPINTGELFF.

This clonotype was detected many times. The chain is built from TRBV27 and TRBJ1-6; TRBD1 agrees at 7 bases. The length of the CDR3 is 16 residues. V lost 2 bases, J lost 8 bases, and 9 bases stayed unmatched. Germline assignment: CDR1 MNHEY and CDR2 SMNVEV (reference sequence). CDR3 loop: CASSLHQTGYYSPLHF. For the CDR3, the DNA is TGTGCCAGCAGTTTACACCAGACAGGGTATTATTCACCCCTCCACTTT.

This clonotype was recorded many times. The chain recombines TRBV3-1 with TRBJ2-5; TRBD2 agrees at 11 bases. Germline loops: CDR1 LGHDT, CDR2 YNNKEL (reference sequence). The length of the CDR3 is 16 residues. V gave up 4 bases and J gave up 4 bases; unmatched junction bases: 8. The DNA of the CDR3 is TGTGCCAGCAGCCCCCGACTAGCGGGGATCAGAGAGACCCAGTACTTC. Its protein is CASSPRLAGIRETQYF.

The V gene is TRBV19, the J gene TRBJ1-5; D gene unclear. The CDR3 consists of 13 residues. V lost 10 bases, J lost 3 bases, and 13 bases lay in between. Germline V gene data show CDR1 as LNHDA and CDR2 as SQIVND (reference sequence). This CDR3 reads CATRGTINQPQHF. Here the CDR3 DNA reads TGTGCCACCAGAGGAACAATCAATCAGCCCCAGCATTTT.

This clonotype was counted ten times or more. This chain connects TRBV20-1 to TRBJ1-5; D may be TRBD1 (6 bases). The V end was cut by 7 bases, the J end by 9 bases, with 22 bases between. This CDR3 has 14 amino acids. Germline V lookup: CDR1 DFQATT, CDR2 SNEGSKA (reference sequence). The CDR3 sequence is CSGLEGGVERPQHF. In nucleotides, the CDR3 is TGCAGTGGGCTAGAAGGGGGGGTAGAACGGCCCCAGCATTTT.

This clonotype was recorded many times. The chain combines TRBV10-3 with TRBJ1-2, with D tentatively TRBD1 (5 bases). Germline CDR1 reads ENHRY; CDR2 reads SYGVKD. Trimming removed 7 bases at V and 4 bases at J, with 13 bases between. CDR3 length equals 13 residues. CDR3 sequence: CAITDRYVYGYTF. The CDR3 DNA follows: TGTGCCATCACCGACAGATATGTCTATGGCTACACCTTC.

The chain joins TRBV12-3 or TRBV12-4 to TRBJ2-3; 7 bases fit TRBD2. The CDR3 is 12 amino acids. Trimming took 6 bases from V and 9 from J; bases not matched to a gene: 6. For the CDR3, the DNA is TGTGCCAGCAGAAGCGGGACCGTAACGCAGTATTTT. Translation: CASRSGTVTQYF.

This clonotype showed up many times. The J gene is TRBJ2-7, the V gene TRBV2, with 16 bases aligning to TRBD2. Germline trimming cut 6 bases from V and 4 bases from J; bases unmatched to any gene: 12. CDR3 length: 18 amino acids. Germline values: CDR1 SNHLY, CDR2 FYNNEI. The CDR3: CASRGLAGGPGSGYEQYF. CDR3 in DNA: TGTGCCAGCAGGGGACTAGCGGGGGGGCCCGGATCGGGATACGAGCAGTACTTC.

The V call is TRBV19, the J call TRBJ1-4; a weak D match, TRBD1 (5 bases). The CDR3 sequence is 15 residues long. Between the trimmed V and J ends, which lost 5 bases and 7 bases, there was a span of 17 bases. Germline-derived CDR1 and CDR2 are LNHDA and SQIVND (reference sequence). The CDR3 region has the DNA TGTGCCAGTAGTCGGGTCGGGGGTCGAAGTGAAAAACTGTTTTTT. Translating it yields CASSRVGGRSEKLFF. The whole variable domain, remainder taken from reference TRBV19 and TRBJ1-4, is DGGITQSPKYLFRKEGQNVTLSCEQNLNHDAMYWYRQDPGQGLRLIYYSQIVNDFQKGDIAEGYSVSREKKESFPLTVTSAQKNPTAFYLCASSRVGGRSEKLFFGSGTQLSVL.

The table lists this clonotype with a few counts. The CDR3 spells CASSVGAAGDRNEQFF. CDR3 bases: TGTGCCAGCAGCGTAGGGGCCGCGGGGGACCGCAATGAGCAGTTCTTC. This rearrangement joins TRBV9 to TRBJ2-1, with TRBD2 matching over 7 bases. In germline, CDR1 is SGDLS, CDR2 YYNGEE. CDR3 length: 16 residues. The V gene end was trimmed by 0 bases and the J gene end by 6 bases; junction bases not matched to a gene: 9. Drawing the rest from reference TRBV9 and TRBJ2-1, the complete variable domain is DSGVTQTPKHLITATGQRVTLRCSPRSGDLSVYWYQQSLDQGLQFLIQYYNGEERAKGNILERFSAQQFPDLHSELNLSSLELGDSALYFCASSVGAAGDRNEQFFGPGTRLTVL.

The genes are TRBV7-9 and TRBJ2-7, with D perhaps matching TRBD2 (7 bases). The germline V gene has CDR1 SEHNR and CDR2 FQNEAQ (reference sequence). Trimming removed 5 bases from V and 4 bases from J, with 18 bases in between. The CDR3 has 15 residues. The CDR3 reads CASSGGGERHYEQYF. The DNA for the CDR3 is TGTGCCAGCAGCGGGGGGGGCGAAAGGCATTACGAGCAGTACTTC.

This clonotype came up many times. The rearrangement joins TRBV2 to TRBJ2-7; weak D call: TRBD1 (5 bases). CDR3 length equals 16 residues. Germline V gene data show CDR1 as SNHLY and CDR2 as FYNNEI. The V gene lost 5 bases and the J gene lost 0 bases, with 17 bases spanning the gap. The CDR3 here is CASSTPKQESSYEQYF. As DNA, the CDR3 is TGTGCCAGCAGTACCCCTAAACAGGAGAGCTCCTACGAGCAGTACTTC.

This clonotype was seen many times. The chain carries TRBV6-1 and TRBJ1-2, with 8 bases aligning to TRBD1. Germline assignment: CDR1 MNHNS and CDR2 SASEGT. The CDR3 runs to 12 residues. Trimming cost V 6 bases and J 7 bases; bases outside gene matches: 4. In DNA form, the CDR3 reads TGTGCCAGCAGACAGGGGGTTGGTGGCTACACCTTC. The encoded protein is CASRQGVGGYTF.

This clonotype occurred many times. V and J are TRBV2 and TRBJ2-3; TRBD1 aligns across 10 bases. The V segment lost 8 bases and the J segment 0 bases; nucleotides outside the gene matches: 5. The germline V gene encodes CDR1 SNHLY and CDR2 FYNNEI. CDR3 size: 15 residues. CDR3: CASRQGAKSTDTQYF. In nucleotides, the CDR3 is TGTGCCAGCCGACAGGGGGCGAAGAGCACAGATACGCAGTATTTT.

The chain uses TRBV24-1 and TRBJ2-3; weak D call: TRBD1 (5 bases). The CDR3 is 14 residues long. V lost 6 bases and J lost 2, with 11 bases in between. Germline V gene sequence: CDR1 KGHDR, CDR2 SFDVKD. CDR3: CATSSKGPTDTQYF. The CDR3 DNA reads TGTGCCACCAGTAGTAAGGGGCCCACAGATACGCAGTATTTT.

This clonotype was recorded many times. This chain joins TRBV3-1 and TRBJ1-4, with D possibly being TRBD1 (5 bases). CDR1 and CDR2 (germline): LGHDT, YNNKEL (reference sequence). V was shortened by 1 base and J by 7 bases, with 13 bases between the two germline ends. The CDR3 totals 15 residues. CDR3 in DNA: TGTGCCAGCAGCCAAGGGGGCCTCGAGGGTGAAAAACTGTTTTTT. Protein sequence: CASSQGGLEGEKLFF.

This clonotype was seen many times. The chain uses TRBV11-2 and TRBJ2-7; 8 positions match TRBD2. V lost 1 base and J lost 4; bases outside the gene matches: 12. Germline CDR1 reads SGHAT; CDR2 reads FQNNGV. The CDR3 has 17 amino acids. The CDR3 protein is CASSLALAGGAFYEQYF. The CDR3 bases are TGTGCCAGCAGCTTAGCCTTGGCCGGGGGGGCGTTTTACGAGCAGTACTTC.

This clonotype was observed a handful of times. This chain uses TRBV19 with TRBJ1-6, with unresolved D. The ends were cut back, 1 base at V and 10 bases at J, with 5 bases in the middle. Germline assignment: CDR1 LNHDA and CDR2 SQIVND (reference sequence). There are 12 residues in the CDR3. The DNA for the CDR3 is TGTGCCAGTAGTATAGGGGTCTCACCCCTCCACTTT. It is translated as CASSIGVSPLHF.